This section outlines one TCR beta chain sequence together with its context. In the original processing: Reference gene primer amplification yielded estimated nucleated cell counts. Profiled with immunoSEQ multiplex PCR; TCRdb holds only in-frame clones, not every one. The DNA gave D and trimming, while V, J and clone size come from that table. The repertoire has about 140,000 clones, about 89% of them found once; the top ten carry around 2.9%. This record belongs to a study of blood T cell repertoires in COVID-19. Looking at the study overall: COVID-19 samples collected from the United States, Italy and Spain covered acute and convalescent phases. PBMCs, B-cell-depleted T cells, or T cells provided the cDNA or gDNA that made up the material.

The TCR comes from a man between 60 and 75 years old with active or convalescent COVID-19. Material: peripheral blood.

Here the CDR3 reads CASSLHGTRNTGELFF. In nucleotides, the CDR3 is TGTGCCAGCAGCTTACATGGGACACGGAACACCGGGGAGCTGTTTTTT. This sequence joins TRBV7-3 and TRBJ2-2; D might be TRBD1 (6 bases). This CDR3 is built from 16 residues. Per the germline V gene, CDR1 is SGHTA and CDR2 is FQGTGA. V lost 2 bases to trimming and J lost 1 base, with 11 bases between them.